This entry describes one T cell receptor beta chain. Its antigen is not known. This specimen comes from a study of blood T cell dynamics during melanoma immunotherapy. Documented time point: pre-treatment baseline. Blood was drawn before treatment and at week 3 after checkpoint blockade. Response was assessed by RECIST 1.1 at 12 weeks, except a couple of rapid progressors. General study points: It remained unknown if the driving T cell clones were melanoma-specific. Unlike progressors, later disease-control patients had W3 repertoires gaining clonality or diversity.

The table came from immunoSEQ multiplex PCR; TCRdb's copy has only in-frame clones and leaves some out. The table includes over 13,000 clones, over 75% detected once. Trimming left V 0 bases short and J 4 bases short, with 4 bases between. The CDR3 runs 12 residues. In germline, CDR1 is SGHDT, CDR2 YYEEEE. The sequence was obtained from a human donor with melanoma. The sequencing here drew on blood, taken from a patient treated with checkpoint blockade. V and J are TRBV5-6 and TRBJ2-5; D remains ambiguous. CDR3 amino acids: CASSLVRETQYF. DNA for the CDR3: TGTGCCAGCAGCTTGGTGAGAGAGACCCAGTACTTC.